The entry that follows covers one T cell receptor (beta chain) sequence. This specimen comes from a study of blood T cell repertoires in COVID-19. Libraries were prepared by immunoSEQ multiplex PCR; TCRdb keeps only in-frame clonotypes and omits some of them. In the table there are over 200,000 clones, 81% of which are singletons. V shed 4 bases and J 5 bases; nucleotides not matched to a gene: 10. Germline V CDR1 and CDR2: SGHNT, YYREEE (reference sequence). The CDR3 spans 16 residues. This sequence was found in a woman of 80 years or more with acute or convalescent COVID-19. Sequencing used peripheral blood. The gene calls are TRBV5-4 and TRBJ2-3; 10 nucleotides align to TRBD2. CDR3 residues: CASSPRLAGAEDTQYF. The CDR3 DNA sequence: TGTGCCAGCAGCCCCCGTCTAGCGGGAGCAGAAGATACGCAGTATTTT.